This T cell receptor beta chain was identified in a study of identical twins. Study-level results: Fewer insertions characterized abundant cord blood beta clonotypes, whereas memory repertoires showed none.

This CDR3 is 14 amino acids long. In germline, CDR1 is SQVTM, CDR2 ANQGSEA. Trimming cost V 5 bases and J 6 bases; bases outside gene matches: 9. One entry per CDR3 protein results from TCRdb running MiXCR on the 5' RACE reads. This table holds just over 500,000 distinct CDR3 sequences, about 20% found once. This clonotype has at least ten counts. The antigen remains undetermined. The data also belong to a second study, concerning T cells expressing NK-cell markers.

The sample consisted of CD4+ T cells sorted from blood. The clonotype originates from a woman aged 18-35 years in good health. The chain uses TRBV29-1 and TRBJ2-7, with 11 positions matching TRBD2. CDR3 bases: TGCAGCGTTTCCATAGCGGGAGGGCCTCGCGAGCAGTACTTC. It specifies CSVSIAGGPREQYF.